This T cell receptor (beta chain) was documented in a study of identical twins. Germline V CDR1 and CDR2: SNHLY, FYNNEI. The V segment lost 6 bases and the J segment 1 base; nucleotides outside the gene matches: 5. The CDR3 is made up of 14 amino acids. This clonotype has a handful of counts. TCRdb re-called the 5' RACE reads through MiXCR, storing one row per CDR3 protein. The sample lists around 480,000 distinct CDR3 sequences; 14% were seen once. The same specimen was also included in a second study, on yellow fever vaccine responses in identical twins. In that study: Vaccine T cell responses of twins reportedly seemed partly convergent and partly personalized.

The TCR sequence derives from a woman between 18 and 29 years old in good health. The material sequenced was CD4+ T cells sorted from blood. J is TRBJ1-1 and V is TRBV2; TRBD1 matches 7 bases. CDR3 DNA sequence: TGTGCCAGCAGAAGGGACAGCCAGAACACTGAAGCTTTCTTT. This sequence encodes CASRRDSQNTEAFF. Variable domain in full (rest from reference TRBV2 and TRBJ1-1): EPEVTQTPSHQVTQMGQEVILRCVPISNHLYFYWYRQILGQKVEFLVSFYNNEISEKSEIFDDQFSVERPDGSNFTLKIRSTKLEDSAMYFCASRRDSQNTEAFFGQGTRLTVV.